Each of the 21 T cell receptor beta chains below was sequenced from the same sample in a study of blood T cell repertoires in COVID-19. Clones were read by immunoSEQ multiplex PCR, and TCRdb kept only the in-frame ones, dropping some. The sample includes about 260,000 clones, 80% to 90% of them seen just once. Sequenced sample: peripheral blood. All receptors come from a man in his fifties or sixties with acute or convalescent COVID-19.

The chain employs TRBV7-6 and TRBJ2-1, with 9 bases aligning to TRBD2. CDR1 and CDR2 from the germline V gene are SGHVS and FNYEAQ. The CDR3 runs 19 residues. V dropped 3 bases and J dropped 0; count of bases not matched to a gene: 12. The CDR3 DNA is TGTGCCAGCAGCTTTCCGGTGGGCGGGGGGGAAAGCTCCTACAATGAGCAGTTCTTC. This encodes CASSFPVGGGESSYNEQFF. Complete variable domain (other parts from reference TRBV7-6 and TRBJ2-1): GAGVSQSPRYKVTKRGQDVALRCDPISGHVSLYWYRQALGQGPEFLTYFNYEAQQDKSGLPNDRFSAERPEGSISTLTIQRTEQRDSAMYRCASSFPVGGGESSYNEQFFGPGTRLTVL.

V gene TRBV6-1 combines with J gene TRBJ2-7; 10 bases align to TRBD2. This CDR3 contains 15 residues. From germline, CDR1 is MNHNS and CDR2 SASEGT. V shed 4 bases, J shed 4 bases, and the junction held 7 bases outside the gene matches. CDR3 nucleotide sequence: TGTGCCAGCAGTGTAGCGGGGGGAAACTATTACGAGCAGTACTTC. This codes for CASSVAGGNYYEQYF.

The V gene is TRBV5-1, the J gene TRBJ1-3; D is possibly TRBD1 (6 bases). Trimming pared 0 bases from V and 2 bases from J, leaving 9 bases between. Germline loops: CDR1 SGHRS, CDR2 YFSETQ. This CDR3 spans 15 amino acids. The CDR3 sequence: CASSLGTAAGNTIYF. The CDR3 nucleotides are TGCGCCAGCAGCTTGGGGACAGCAGCTGGAAACACCATATATTTT.

With regard to this clone: Other nucleotide sequences from this sample produce the same CDR3. V is TRBV6-5 and J is TRBJ2-5; D is uncertain. CDR3 length equals 14 residues. V lost 1 base and J lost 2, with 8 bases in between. Germline loops: CDR1 MNHEY, CDR2 SVGAGI. CDR3 protein: CASSYFADQETQYF. The CDR3 nucleotides are TGTGCCAGCAGTTACTTCGCAGATCAAGAGACCCAGTACTTC.

On this clone itself: Other DNA sequences in the same sample also yield this CDR3. This sequence joins TRBV9 and TRBJ2-3; possibly TRBD2 for D (6 bases). V was cut by 0 bases and J by 0 bases, with 11 bases left in between. Per the germline V gene, CDR1 is SGDLS and CDR2 is YYNGEE. The CDR3 consists of 16 residues. The CDR3 coding sequence is TGTGCCAGCAGCGTAGAGGCGGGATCGAGCACAGATACGCAGTATTTT. Translation gives CASSVEAGSSTDTQYF.

This chain links TRBV10-3 with TRBJ2-4, with 7 nucleotides matching TRBD2. Germline loops: CDR1 ENHRY, CDR2 SYGVKD. J was trimmed by 7 bases and V by 0 bases; bases with no gene match: 6. The CDR3 consists of 15 residues. The DNA of the CDR3 is TGTGCCATCAGTGAGTCGGGGGAGGGCCGTAACATTCAGTACTTC. It translates to CAISESGEGRNIQYF.

This clone has more than one count but fewer than ten. The V call is TRBV6-1, the J call TRBJ2-3; possibly TRBD1 for D (5 bases). Trimming cost V 1 base and J 4 bases, with 12 bases left between them. This CDR3 is 15 amino acids long. Germline V gene data show CDR1 as MNHNS and CDR2 as SASEGT. CDR3 sequence: CASSEGGRVADTQYF. For the CDR3, the DNA is TGTGCCAGCAGTGAAGGTGGCAGGGTAGCAGATACGCAGTATTTT.

CDR3 region: CASSYTRRGSHVYF. CDR3 bases: TGTGCCAGCAGTTACACCCGCCGCGGAAGCCACGTTTACTTC. The genes are TRBV6-5 and TRBJ2-7; D is unclear. This CDR3 has 14 amino acids. CDR1 and CDR2 from the germline V gene are MNHEY and SVGAGI. The V and J ends lost 2 bases and 13 bases respectively, with 21 bases between them.

In DNA form, the CDR3 reads TGTGCCAGCAGACGAGCTAGCGACTCATCCTACGAGCAGTACTTC. It encodes CASRRASDSSYEQYF. The chain couples TRBV6-5 to TRBJ2-7, with D perhaps TRBD2 (6 bases). Germline V gives CDR1 MNHEY, CDR2 SVGAGI. The CDR3 length is 15 residues. V was pared by 6 bases and J by 1 base, with 16 bases between.

V usage is TRBV10-3 and J usage is TRBJ1-1, with no clear D. V was cut by 10 bases and J by 1 base, with 13 bases left in between. The germline gives CDR1 ENHRY, CDR2 SYGVKD. The CDR3 consists of 13 residues. The CDR3 protein is CANKPEGNTEAFF. The CDR3 bases are TGTGCCAATAAACCGGAGGGGAACACTGAAGCTTTCTTT.

This chain uses TRBV5-1 with TRBJ2-1, with 10 positions matching TRBD2. CDR3 length equals 15 residues. Germline-derived CDR1 and CDR2 are SGHRS and YFSETQ. V dropped 3 bases and J dropped 5; count of bases not matched to a gene: 5. CDR3 amino acids: CASSSLAGADNEQFF. The CDR3 DNA follows: TGCGCCAGCAGCTCCCTAGCGGGGGCCGACAATGAGCAGTTCTTC.

The J gene is TRBJ2-3, the V gene TRBV29-1; D might be TRBD2 (6 bases). Germline assignment: CDR1 SQVTM and CDR2 ANQGSEA. V was clipped by 3 bases and J by 5 bases, with 12 bases between them. This CDR3 comprises 13 residues. CDR3 in amino acids: CSVDGGRQDTQYF. CDR3 in DNA: TGCAGCGTTGATGGGGGGAGACAAGATACGCAGTATTTT.

The DNA of the CDR3 is TGTGCCATCAGTGACCCGGGAATAGCGGGAGGGGTCGGGCAAGAGACCCAGTACTTC. Translation: CAISDPGIAGGVGQETQYF. The chain couples TRBV10-3 to TRBJ2-5, with 11 positions matching TRBD2. The ends lost 3 bases at V and 2 bases at J; junction bases unmatched: 14. The length of the CDR3 is 19 residues. Germline V gene data show CDR1 as ENHRY and CDR2 as SYGVKD.

This clone was found a few times. The V call is TRBV5-8, the J call TRBJ1-1, with TRBD1 as a possible D gene (6 bases). Trimming cost V 2 bases and J 0 bases, with 14 bases left between them. Looked up from germline, CDR1 is SGHTS and CDR2 is YDEGEE. The length of the CDR3 is 16 residues. The CDR3 sequence: CASSFLAGVLNTEAFF. The CDR3 region has the DNA TGTGCCAGCAGCTTTTTAGCAGGGGTCCTGAACACTGAAGCTTTCTTT.

The chain employs TRBV3-1 (or the pseudogene TRBV3-2) and TRBJ2-3, with D tentatively TRBD2 (6 bases). CDR3 length equals 16 residues. V was trimmed by 3 bases and J by 2 bases, leaving 15 bases between them. Germline assignment: CDR1 LGHDT and CDR2 YNNKEL (reference sequence). CDR3 coding DNA: TGTGCCAGCAGCCAGTCGGGACTCTACGACACAGATACGCAGTATTTT. Residues: CASSQSGLYDTDTQYF.

This chain links TRBV4-2 with TRBJ2-3; 7 bases match TRBD2. V dropped 4 bases and J dropped 2; count of bases not matched to a gene: 12. This CDR3 is built from 17 residues. CDR1 is LGHNA and CDR2 is YNFKEQ in the germline V gene. This CDR3 is CASSPGYVGGFTDTQYF. As DNA, the CDR3 is TGTGCCAGCAGCCCAGGATATGTGGGAGGGTTCACAGATACGCAGTATTTT.

The V call is TRBV7-9, the J call TRBJ2-2, with D possibly TRBD1 on 6 matching bases. The germline V and J ends were trimmed by 1 base and 0 bases, with 6 bases remaining between them. Germline V lookup: CDR1 SEHNR, CDR2 FQNEAQ (reference sequence). The CDR3 covers 15 residues. Here the CDR3 DNA reads TGTGCCAGCAGCTTAGGGACAGCGAACACCGGGGAGCTGTTTTTT. This codes for CASSLGTANTGELFF.

The CDR3 reads CASTRLGGGSQETQYF. In DNA form, the CDR3 reads TGCGCCAGTACTCGACTCGGGGGGGGATCCCAAGAGACCCAGTACTTC. This chain joins TRBV5-1 and TRBJ2-5; 8 bases are a match to TRBD2. After removal of 8 bases from V and 1 base from J, the junction contained 13 bases not matched to a gene. CDR3 length equals 16 residues. Germline V CDR1 and CDR2: SGHRS, YFSETQ.

The genes are TRBV5-5 and TRBJ1-2; 12 nucleotides align to TRBD1. The ends lost 4 bases at V and 6 bases at J; junction bases unmatched: 7. The CDR3 is 15 amino acids. Per germline, CDR1 SGHKS and CDR2 YYEKEE (reference sequence). The CDR3 DNA sequence: TGTGCCAGCAGCGTAACGGGACAGGGGGCCGATGGCTACACCTTC. The encoded protein is CASSVTGQGADGYTF.

The chain uses TRBV14 and TRBJ2-5; the D is unclear. The V and J ends lost 0 bases and 0 bases respectively, with 11 bases between them. The V gene's germline CDR1 is SGHDN and CDR2 FVKESK. CDR3 length equals 16 residues. The CDR3 sequence: CASSQDAFWYQETQYF. CDR3 coding DNA: TGTGCCAGCAGCCAAGACGCGTTCTGGTACCAAGAGACCCAGTACTTC.

The rearrangement uses TRBV9 and TRBJ1-3, with TRBD1 identical over 9 bases. The germline gives CDR1 SGDLS, CDR2 YYNGEE. The trim removed 4 bases at V and 6 bases at J, leaving 5 bases unmatched. The CDR3 runs 14 residues. CDR3 in amino acids: CASSKRTGANTIYF. Here the CDR3 DNA reads TGTGCCAGCAGCAAGCGGACAGGGGCAAACACCATATATTTT.